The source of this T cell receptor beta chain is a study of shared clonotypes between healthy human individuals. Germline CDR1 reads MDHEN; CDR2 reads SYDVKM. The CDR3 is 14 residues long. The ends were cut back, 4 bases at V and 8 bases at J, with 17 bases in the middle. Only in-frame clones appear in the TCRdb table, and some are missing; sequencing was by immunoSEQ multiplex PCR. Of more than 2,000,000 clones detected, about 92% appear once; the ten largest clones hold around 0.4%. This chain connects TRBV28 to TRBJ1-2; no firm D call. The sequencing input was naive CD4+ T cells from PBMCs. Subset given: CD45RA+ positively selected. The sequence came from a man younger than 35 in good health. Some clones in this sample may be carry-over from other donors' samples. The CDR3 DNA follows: TGTGCCAGCAGTTCTTTCTCCGCTGGTGTAGGCTACACCTTC. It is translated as CASSSFSAGVGYTF.